What follows are 22 T cell receptor beta chains derived from one specimen sequenced in a study of PD-1 blockade in classical Hodgkin lymphoma. Only in-frame clones appear in the TCRdb table, and some are missing; sequencing was by immunoSEQ multiplex PCR. Of 50,000 to 85,000 clones in the sample, 71% are singletons; the top ten hold roughly 9%. Every patient was affected by relapse after autologous stem cell transplantation, while exposure to brentuximab vedotin was not uniform. The sample was peripheral blood mononuclear cells (PBMCs), taken before the second cycle of nivolumab. The receptors shown here come from a human donor with classical Hodgkin lymphoma.

The chain combines TRBV6-5 with TRBJ2-1; D remains unclear. This CDR3 spans 13 amino acids. Germline V lookup: CDR1 MNHEY, CDR2 SVGAGI. Trimming removed 5 bases at V and 6 bases at J, with 11 bases between. CDR3 coding DNA: TGTGCCAGCAGTGCCGCACTAACCAATGAGCAGTTCTTC. Its protein is CASSAALTNEQFF.

In this sample, this clone turned up a few times. Other nucleotide sequences in the sample specify the same CDR3. The V gene is TRBV2, the J gene TRBJ2-3, with D possibly being TRBD1 or TRBD2 (5 bases each). The V end lost 6 bases, the J end lost 3 bases, and 16 bases lay between the germline ends. The CDR3 runs to 15 residues. The germline CDR1 and CDR2 sequences are SNHLY and FYNNEI. The CDR3, as DNA: TGTGCCAGCAGGAGCGGTCAGGGTATAACAGATACGCAGTATTTT. It yields the protein CASRSGQGITDTQYF.

The CDR3, as DNA: TGTGCCTGGGGCCTTTTGGCAGGGGAAAAACTGTTTTTT. Protein sequence: CAWGLLAGEKLFF. This rearrangement joins TRBV30 to TRBJ1-4, with D tentatively TRBD1 (5 bases). V lost 5 bases and J 8 bases, leaving 15 bases between the germline ends. Germline V lookup: CDR1 GTSNPN, CDR2 SVGIG (reference sequence). This CDR3 has 13 amino acids.

V and J are TRBV7-9 and TRBJ1-2, with unresolved D. Germline CDR1 is SEHNR and CDR2 is FQNEAQ (reference sequence). V was clipped by 2 bases and J by 8 bases, with 6 bases between them. The CDR3 extends over 11 amino acids. The CDR3 loop reads CASSLLRGYTF. The CDR3 DNA reads TGTGCCAGCAGCTTATTGAGGGGCTACACCTTC.

The chain has TRBV29-1 and TRBJ2-5; D is undetermined. The CDR3 runs 11 residues. Per the germline V gene, CDR1 is SQVTM and CDR2 is ANQGSEA. Trimming shortened V by 4 bases and J by 3 bases, and 6 bases separated the two germline ends. In DNA, the CDR3 is TGCAGCGTTGGACCGGAAGAGACCCAGTACTTC. Translation: CSVGPEETQYF.

The chain employs TRBV7-3 and TRBJ1-1, with TRBD1 matching 8 bases. Germline V gene data show CDR1 as SGHTA and CDR2 as FQGTGA. There are 15 residues in the CDR3. V was clipped by 1 base and J by 0 bases; unmatched bases: 1. The CDR3 region is CASSLRTGMNTEAFF. CDR3 DNA sequence: TGTGCCAGCAGCTTAAGGACAGGGATGAACACTGAAGCTTTCTTT. The full variable domain, its missing parts supplied by reference TRBV7-3 and TRBJ1-1, is GAGVSQTPSNKVTEKGKYVELRCDPISGHTALYWYRQSLGQGPEFLIYFQGTGAADDSGLPNDRFFAVRPEGSVSTLKIQRTERGDSAVYLCASSLRTGMNTEAFFGQGTRLTVV.

This chain joins TRBV18 and TRBJ1-1; the match to TRBD1 covers 7 bases. Germline loops: CDR1 KGHSH, CDR2 LQKENI. This CDR3 has 15 amino acids. The J segment lost 5 bases and the V segment lost 3 bases, leaving 9 bases of the junction unmatched. The CDR3 coding sequence is TGTGCCAGCTCACCGAATTACAGGGGTGGGACTGAAGCTTTCTTT. This encodes CASSPNYRGGTEAFF.

Comments on this clone: The same CDR3 is also encoded by other DNA sequences in this sample. This rearrangement joins TRBV6-1 to TRBJ2-1; the D gene is possibly TRBD2 (6 bases). V was clipped by 3 bases and J by 0 bases, with 9 bases between them. The length of the CDR3 is 15 residues. Germline V gives CDR1 MNHNS, CDR2 SASEGT. As DNA, the CDR3 is TGTGCCAGCAGTGAGGGAGGTTACTCCTACAATGAGCAGTTCTTC. It translates to CASSEGGYSYNEQFF.

The gene calls are TRBV15 and TRBJ2-3; no firm D call. Looked up from germline, CDR1 is LNHNV and CDR2 is YYDKDF (reference sequence). The CDR3 runs 14 residues. Trimming pared 3 bases from V and 10 bases from J, leaving 17 bases between. The DNA for the CDR3 is TGTGCCACCAGCAGCCCGGCGGAGAGGCCAGCGCAGTATTTT. The encoded protein is CATSSPAERPAQYF.

This sequence joins TRBV5-6 and TRBJ1-2, with a possible D match to TRBD1 (5 bases). The CDR3 length is 14 residues. The ends were cut back, 3 bases at V and 5 bases at J, with 14 bases in the middle. Germline CDR1 and CDR2: SGHDT and YYEEEE. Here the CDR3 reads CASSYAGLDYGYTF. CDR3 coding DNA: TGTGCCAGCAGCTACGCGGGACTGGATTATGGCTACACCTTC.

CDR3 in DNA: TGTGCCAGCTCACAAAGACAGGTGACAGGCGATACGCAGTATTTT. Translating it yields CASSQRQVTGDTQYF. The V and J genes are TRBV18 and TRBJ2-3; possible D gene TRBD1, 6 bases. The CDR3 is 15 amino acids. Germline V lookup: CDR1 KGHSH, CDR2 LQKENI. Trimming removed 4 bases at V and 6 bases at J, with 17 bases between.

The chain employs TRBV28 and TRBJ2-5; unclear D gene. The J call may be incorrect, as the DNA end agrees better with TRBJ2-7. The CDR3 has 12 residues. Germline loops: CDR1 MDHEN, CDR2 SYDVKM. The CDR3 DNA reads as TGTGCCAGCAGTTTAGGGGCCTACGAGCAGTACTTC. This gives the protein CASSLGAYEQYF.

The chain links TRBV19 to TRBJ2-1, with 9 bases matching TRBD1. Germline-derived CDR1 and CDR2 are LNHDA and SQIVND (reference sequence). The CDR3 loop spans 14 amino acids. The junction had 8 bases not matched to a gene; V was cut back by 10 bases and J by 4 bases. This chain's CDR3 is CATTKDRGYNEQFF. CDR3 bases: TGTGCCACCACAAAGGACAGGGGTTACAATGAGCAGTTCTTC. Full variable domain (rest looked up from reference TRBV19 and TRBJ2-1): DGGITQSPKYLFRKEGQNVTLSCEQNLNHDAMYWYRQDPGQGLRLIYYSQIVNDFQKGDIAEGYSVSREKKESFPLTVTSAQKNPTAFYLCATTKDRGYNEQFFGPGTRLTVL.

The J gene is TRBJ2-5, the V gene TRBV28; perhaps D is TRBD1 or TRBD2 (5 bases each). V lost 7 bases to trimming and J lost 7 bases, with 34 bases between them. The CDR3 sequence is 19 residues long. Germline loops: CDR1 MDHEN, CDR2 SYDVKM. In nucleotides, the CDR3 is TGTGCCAGCACCCCACTAGGGTTTTCGTCGGACATAGGTCTTAGGACCCAGTACTTC. This gives the protein CASTPLGFSSDIGLRTQYF. The variable domain in full, completed from reference TRBV28 and TRBJ2-5, reads DVKVTQSSRYLVKRTGEKVFLECVQDMDHENMFWYRQDPGLGLRLIYFSYDVKMKEKGDIPEGYSVSREKKERFSLILESASTNQTSMYLCASTPLGFSSDIGLRTQYFGPGTRLLVL.

The count of this clone is one. The chain is built from TRBV6-6 and TRBJ1-4; D is perhaps TRBD1 (5 bases). The CDR3 runs 16 residues. V was trimmed by 5 bases and J by 7 bases, leaving 20 bases between them. The germline V gene has CDR1 MNHNY and CDR2 SVGAGI (reference sequence). The CDR3: CASSAAPGPRVEKLFF. As DNA, the CDR3 is TGTGCCAGCAGTGCTGCGCCGGGACCGAGAGTTGAAAAACTGTTTTTT.

J is TRBJ1-1 and V is TRBV30; D ambiguous. CDR3 length: 12 residues. Germline V lookup: CDR1 GTSNPN, CDR2 SVGIG (reference sequence). Trimming pared 3 bases from V and 11 bases from J, leaving 16 bases between. CDR3 nucleotides: TGTGCCTGGAGCCCAAAGGGAACAACGGCTTTCTTT. This translates into CAWSPKGTTAFF.

The chain employs TRBV6-5 and TRBJ1-2; D is undetermined. The CDR3 runs to 15 residues. Germline values: CDR1 MNHEY, CDR2 SVGAGI. V lost 2 bases and J lost 7, with 17 bases in between. CDR3 residues: CASSYDQEGWGGYTF. The CDR3 DNA follows: TGTGCCAGCAGTTACGATCAGGAGGGCTGGGGTGGCTACACCTTC.

The chain is built from TRBV27 and TRBJ1-5, with 12 nucleotides matching TRBD1. V was clipped by 6 bases and J by 1 base; unmatched bases: 4. This CDR3 has 16 amino acids. The germline CDR1 and CDR2 sequences are MNHEY and SMNVEV (reference sequence). Written as DNA, the CDR3 is TGTGCCAGCAGGGGGACAGGGGGCGGGAGCAATCAGCCCCAGCATTTT. This gives the protein CASRGTGGGSNQPQHF.

J is TRBJ1-5 and V is TRBV2; TRBD1 might be the D (5 bases). Germline-derived CDR1 and CDR2 are SNHLY and FYNNEI. The CDR3 covers 13 residues. V was trimmed by 7 bases and J by 7 bases, leaving 14 bases between them. CDR3 in DNA: TGTGCCAGCAAACAAGGGGTTCCGCAGCCCCAGCATTTT. Its protein is CASKQGVPQPQHF.

The rearrangement links TRBV4-2 to TRBJ2-7; D is undetermined. The CDR3 consists of 14 residues. Germline CDR1 and CDR2: LGHNA and YNFKEQ. V was trimmed by 1 base and J by 4 bases, leaving 11 bases between them. CDR3 loop: CASSQALTPYEQYF. CDR3 nucleotide sequence: TGTGCCAGCAGCCAAGCTCTAACTCCGTACGAGCAGTACTTC.

V usage is TRBV10-3 and J usage is TRBJ2-2, with unresolved D. The germline gives CDR1 ENHRY, CDR2 SYGVKD. Between the trimmed V and J ends, which lost 3 bases and 2 bases, there was a span of 7 bases. The length of the CDR3 is 14 residues. The CDR3 DNA is TGTGCCATCAGTGACACAGTTAACACCGGGGAGCTGTTTTTT. Translation gives CAISDTVNTGELFF.

The rearrangement uses TRBV2 and TRBJ1-1; possibly TRBD1 for D (5 bases). CDR1 is SNHLY and CDR2 is FYNNEI in the germline V gene. The CDR3 is 14 residues long. Trimming left V 4 bases short and J 4 bases short, with 13 bases between. CDR3 DNA: TGTGCCAGCAGTGCAGGGAGGAGTATCACTGAAGCTTTCTTT. Its translation is CASSAGRSITEAFF.